A few counts support the clone carrying this T cell receptor beta chain. A TCRbeta library incorporating unique molecular identifiers was prepared. TCRdb called the PCR reads again in MiXCR, with one record for every CDR3 protein. The table has about 540,000 distinct CDR3 sequences, around 18% seen once; the top ten hold 3.3%. J was trimmed by 11 bases and V by 3 bases; bases with no gene match: 19. The CDR3 contains 17 residues. These data belong to a study of T-cell reconstitution after alpha-beta-depleted transplantation in children. The clonotype was recovered from a human donor who donated a stem cell graft to a child with acute lymphoblastic leukemia. The rearrangement uses TRBV12-3 or TRBV12-4 and TRBJ2-1; 7 bases match TRBD2. The sample here was PBMCs from the stem cell graft donor, taken from the stem cell graft. CDR3: CASSFWEGGSAWLKQFF. CDR3 nucleotides: TGTGCCAGCAGTTTTTGGGAGGGCGGGAGCGCTTGGTTAAAGCAGTTCTTC.